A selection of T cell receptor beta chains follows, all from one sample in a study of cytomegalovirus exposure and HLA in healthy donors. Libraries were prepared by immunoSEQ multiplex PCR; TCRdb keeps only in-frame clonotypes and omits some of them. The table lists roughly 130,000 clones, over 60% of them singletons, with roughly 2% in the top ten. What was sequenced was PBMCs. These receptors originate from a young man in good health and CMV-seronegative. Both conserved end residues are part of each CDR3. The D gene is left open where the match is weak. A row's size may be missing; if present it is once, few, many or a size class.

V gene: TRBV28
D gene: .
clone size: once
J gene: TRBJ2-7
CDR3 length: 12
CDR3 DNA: TGTGCCAGCAGTTCTGCGACCTACGAGCAGTACTTC
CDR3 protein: CASSSATYEQYF

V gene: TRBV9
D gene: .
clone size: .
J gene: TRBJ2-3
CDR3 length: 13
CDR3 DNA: TGTGCCAGCAGCGTAGCGTCCCCAGATACGCAGTATTTT
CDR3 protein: CASSVASPDTQYF

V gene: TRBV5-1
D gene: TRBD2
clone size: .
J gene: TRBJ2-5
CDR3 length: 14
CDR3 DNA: TGCGCCAGCAGCTTGTGGAGCGGGAAAGAGACCCAGTACTTC
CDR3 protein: CASSLWSGKETQYF

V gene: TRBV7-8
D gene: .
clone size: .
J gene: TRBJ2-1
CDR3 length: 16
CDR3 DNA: TGTGCCAGCAGCTTAGTTGATAGGGGTTCCTACAATGAGCAGTTCTTC
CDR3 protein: CASSLVDRGSYNEQFF

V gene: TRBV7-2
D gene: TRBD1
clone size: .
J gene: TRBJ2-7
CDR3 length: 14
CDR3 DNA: TGTGCCAGCAGCTCCCGGGACAGAGCCTACGAGCAGTACTTC
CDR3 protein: CASSSRDRAYEQYF

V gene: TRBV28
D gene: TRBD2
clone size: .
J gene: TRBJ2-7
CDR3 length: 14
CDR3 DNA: TGTGCCAGCAGCGGAGCGGGAATCAACTACGAGCAGTACTTC
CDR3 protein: CASSGAGINYEQYF

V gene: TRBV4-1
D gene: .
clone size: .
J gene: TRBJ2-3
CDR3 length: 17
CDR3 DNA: TGCGCCAGCAGCCAGACCCCCAAGCCCAACTACGCAGATACGCAGTATTTT
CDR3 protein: CASSQTPKPNYADTQYF

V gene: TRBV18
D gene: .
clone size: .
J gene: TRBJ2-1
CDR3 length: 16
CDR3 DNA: TGTGCCAGCTCATACGGGACTGCCTCCTCCTACAATGAGCAGTTCTTC
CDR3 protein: CASSYGTASSYNEQFF

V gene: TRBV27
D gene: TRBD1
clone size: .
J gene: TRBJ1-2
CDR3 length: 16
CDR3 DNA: TGTGCCAGCAGTACCCGGGACAGGCCAGCGAACTATGGCTACACCTTC
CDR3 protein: CASSTRDRPANYGYTF

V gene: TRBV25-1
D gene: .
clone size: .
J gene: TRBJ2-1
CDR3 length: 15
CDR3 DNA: TGTGCCAGCAGTGAAGGTGTTACAGTAGGGGATGAGCAGTTCTTC
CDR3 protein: CASSEGVTVGDEQFF

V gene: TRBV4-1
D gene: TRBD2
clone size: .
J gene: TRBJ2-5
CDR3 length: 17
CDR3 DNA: TGCGCCAGCAGCCATCGGACTAGCGGGGGTTACCAAGAGACCCAGTACTTC
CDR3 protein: CASSHRTSGGYQETQYF

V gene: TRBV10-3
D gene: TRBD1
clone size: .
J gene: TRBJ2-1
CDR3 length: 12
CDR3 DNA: TGTGCCATCGGACAGGGGGCTAATGAGCAGTTCTTC
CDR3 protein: CAIGQGANEQFF

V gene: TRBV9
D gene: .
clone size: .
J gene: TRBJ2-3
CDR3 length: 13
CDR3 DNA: TGTGCCAGCAGCGGAGGGAGCAGAGATACGCAGTATTTT
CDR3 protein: CASSGGSRDTQYF

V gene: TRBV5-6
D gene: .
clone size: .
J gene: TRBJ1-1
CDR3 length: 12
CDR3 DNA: TGTGCCAGCAGCTTGGCCGGGTGTCTGCCTTTCTTT
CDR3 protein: CASSLAGCLPFF

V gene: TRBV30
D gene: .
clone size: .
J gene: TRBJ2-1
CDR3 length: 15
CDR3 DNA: TGTGCCTGGAGGGAGACCTCTCCTCCTGACAATGAGCAGTTCTTC
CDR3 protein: CAWRETSPPDNEQFF

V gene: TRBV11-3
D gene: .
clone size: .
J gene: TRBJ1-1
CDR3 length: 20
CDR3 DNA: TGTGCCAGCACCCCTTTGCAAAGCTCCGTGCTGGGGGGGCTGGACACTGAAGCTTTCTTT
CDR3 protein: CASTPLQSSVLGGLDTEAFF

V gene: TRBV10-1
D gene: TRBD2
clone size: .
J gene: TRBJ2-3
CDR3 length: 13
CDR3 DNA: TGCGCCAGCAAGGGACTAGCGGGAGATACGCAGTATTTT
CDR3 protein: CASKGLAGDTQYF

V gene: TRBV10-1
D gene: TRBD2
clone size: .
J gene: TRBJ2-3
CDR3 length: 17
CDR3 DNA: TGCGCCAGCAGTGAACACCCAGCGGGAGCCGGCGCAGATACGCAGTATTTT
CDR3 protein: CASSEHPAGAGADTQYF

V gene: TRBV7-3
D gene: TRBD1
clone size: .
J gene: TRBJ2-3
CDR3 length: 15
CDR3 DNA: TGTGCCAGCAGCCTCGGGACAGGGGACACAGATACGCAGTATTTT
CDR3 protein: CASSLGTGDTDTQYF

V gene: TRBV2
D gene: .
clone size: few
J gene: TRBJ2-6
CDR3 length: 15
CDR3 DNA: TGTGCCAGCGCCAGGGAGGTCTCTGGGGCCAACGTCCTGACTTTC
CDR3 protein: CASAREVSGANVLTF

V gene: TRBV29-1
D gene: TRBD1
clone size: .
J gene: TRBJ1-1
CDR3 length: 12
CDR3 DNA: TGCAGCGGGACAGGAATAAACACTGAAGCTTTCTTT
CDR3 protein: CSGTGINTEAFF

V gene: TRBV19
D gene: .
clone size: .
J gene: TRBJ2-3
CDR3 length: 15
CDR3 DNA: TGTGCCAGTAGTATAGATGGGACTGCCACAGATACGCAGTATTTT
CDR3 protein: CASSIDGTATDTQYF

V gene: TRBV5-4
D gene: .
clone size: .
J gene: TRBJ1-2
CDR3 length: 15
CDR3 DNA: TGTGCCAGCAGCCTGGATAAACAGGGCAACTATGGCTACACCTTC
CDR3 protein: CASSLDKQGNYGYTF

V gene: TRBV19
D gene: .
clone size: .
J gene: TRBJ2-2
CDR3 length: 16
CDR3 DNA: TGTGCCAGTAGTATAGATGTTTGGGTTTCGACAGGGGAGCTGTTTTTT
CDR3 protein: CASSIDVWVSTGELFF

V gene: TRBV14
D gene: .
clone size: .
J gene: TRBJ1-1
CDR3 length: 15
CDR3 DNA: TGTGCCAGCAGCCAAGGGTTACAGGAAAACACTGAAGCTTTCTTT
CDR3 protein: CASSQGLQENTEAFF

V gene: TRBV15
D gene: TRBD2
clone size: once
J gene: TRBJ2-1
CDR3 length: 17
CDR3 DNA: TGTGCCACCAGCGCGGGACTAGCGGGAGGGCCCAACAATGAGCAGTTCTTC
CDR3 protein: CATSAGLAGGPNNEQFF

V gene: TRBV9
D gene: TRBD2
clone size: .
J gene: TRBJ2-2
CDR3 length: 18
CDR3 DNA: TGTGCCAGCAGCTTGACTCGCGGGAGGTCCGCGAACACCGGGGAGCTGTTTTTT
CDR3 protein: CASSLTRGRSANTGELFF

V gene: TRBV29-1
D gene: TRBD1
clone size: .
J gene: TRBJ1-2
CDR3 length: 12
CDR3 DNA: TGCAGCGTTGAGGCACAGGGGGACGGCTACACCTTC
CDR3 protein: CSVEAQGDGYTF

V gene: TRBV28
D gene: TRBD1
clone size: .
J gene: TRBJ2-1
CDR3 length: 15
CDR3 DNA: TGTGCCAGCAGAACAGGGGGAAGGGGCTACAATGAGCAGTTCTTC
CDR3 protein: CASRTGGRGYNEQFF

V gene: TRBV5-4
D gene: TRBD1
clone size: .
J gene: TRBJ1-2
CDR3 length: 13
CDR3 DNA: TGTGCCAGCAGCTTGAAAGGGACAGATGGCTACACCTTC
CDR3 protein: CASSLKGTDGYTF

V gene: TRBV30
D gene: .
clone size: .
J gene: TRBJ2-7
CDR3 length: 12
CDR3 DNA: TGTGCCTGGAGTGCAAGCTCCTACGAGCAGTACTTC
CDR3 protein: CAWSASSYEQYF

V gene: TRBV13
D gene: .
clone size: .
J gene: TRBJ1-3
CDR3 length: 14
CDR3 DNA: TGTGCCAGCAGGACCCAGGGACTTGAGGACACCATATATTTT
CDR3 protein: CASRTQGLEDTIYF

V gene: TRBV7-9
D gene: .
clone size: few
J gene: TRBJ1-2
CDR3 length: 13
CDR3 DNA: TGTGCCAGCAGCTCAGGCGCATCGACTGGCTACACCTTC
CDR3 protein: CASSSGASTGYTF

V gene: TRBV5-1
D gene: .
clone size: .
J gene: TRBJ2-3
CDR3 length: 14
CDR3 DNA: TGCGCCAGCAGATCCACCACTAGCACAGATACGCAGTATTTT
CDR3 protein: CASRSTTSTDTQYF

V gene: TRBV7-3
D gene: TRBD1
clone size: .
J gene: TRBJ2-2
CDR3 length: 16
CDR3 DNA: TGTGCCAGCAGCAAAATGGGACAGGGGGCGGCCGGGGAGCTGTTTTTT
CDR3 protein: CASSKMGQGAAGELFF

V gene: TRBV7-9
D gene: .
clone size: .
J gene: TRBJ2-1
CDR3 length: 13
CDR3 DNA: TGTGCCAGCAGCCCACAGGGCTACAATGAGCAGTTCTTC
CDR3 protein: CASSPQGYNEQFF

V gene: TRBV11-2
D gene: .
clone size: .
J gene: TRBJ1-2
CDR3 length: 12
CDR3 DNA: TGTGCCAGCAGCTCGACAGCGAAAGGCTACACCTTC
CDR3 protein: CASSSTAKGYTF

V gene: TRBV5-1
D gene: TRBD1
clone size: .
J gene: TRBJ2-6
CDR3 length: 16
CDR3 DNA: TGCGCCAGCAGCTTACAGGGGTCCCCTGGGGCCAACGTCCTGACTTTC
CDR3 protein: CASSLQGSPGANVLTF

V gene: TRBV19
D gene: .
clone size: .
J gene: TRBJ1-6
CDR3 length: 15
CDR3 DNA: TGTGCCAGTAATGTCATGGCAGGGTATGGCTCACCCCTCCACTTT
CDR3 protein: CASNVMAGYGSPLHF

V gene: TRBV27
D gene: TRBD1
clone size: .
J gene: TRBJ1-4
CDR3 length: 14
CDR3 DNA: TGTGCCAGCAGTTCAGCAGGACAGGGAGAAAAACTGTTTTTT
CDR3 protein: CASSSAGQGEKLFF

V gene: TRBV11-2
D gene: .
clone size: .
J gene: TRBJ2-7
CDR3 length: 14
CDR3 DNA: TGTGCCAGCAGCTTATCGCAGCAGGGTCGAGAGCAGTACTTC
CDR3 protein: CASSLSQQGREQYF

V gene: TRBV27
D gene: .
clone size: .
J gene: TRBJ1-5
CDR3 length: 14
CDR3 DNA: TGTGCCAGCAGTTTCCGGGGTTTCAATCAGCCCCAGCATTTT
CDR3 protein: CASSFRGFNQPQHF

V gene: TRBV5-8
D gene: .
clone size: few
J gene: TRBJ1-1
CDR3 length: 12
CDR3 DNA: TGTGCCAGCAGCTACTGGTCCTCTAGGGCTTTCTTT
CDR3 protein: CASSYWSSRAFF

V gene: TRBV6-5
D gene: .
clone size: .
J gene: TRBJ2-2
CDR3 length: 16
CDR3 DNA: TGTGCCAGCAGTTACTCAGGGGGGGGCGACACCGGGGAGCTGTTTTTT
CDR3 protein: CASSYSGGGDTGELFF

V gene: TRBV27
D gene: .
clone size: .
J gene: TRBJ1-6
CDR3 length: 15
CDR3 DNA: TGTGCCAGCAGTTTAGGGGGCACCCCAAATTCACCCCTCCACTTT
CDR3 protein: CASSLGGTPNSPLHF